Listed below are T cell receptor beta chains from one sample, sequenced in a study of somatic mutations in cytotoxic T cells in rheumatoid arthritis. The method was immunoSEQ multiplex PCR; TCRdb's version includes in-frame clones alone and lacks a portion of them. The table includes some 20,000 clones, around four fifths detected once. Sequenced: CD8+ T cells sorted from blood. The source of these receptors is a man between 18 and 29 years old with rheumatoid arthritis. Each CDR3 is given with its conserved first and last residue. The order of the fields is CDR3 protein, CDR3 DNA, J gene, clone size, V gene, D gene. The D gene is left open where the match is weak. Expanded clones are given a class, and other clones once, few, many or no size at all.

cdr3_aa: CASSLNGGGMSTDTQYF; cdr3_nt: TGTGCCAGCAGCTTAAATGGAGGAGGTATGAGCACAGATACGCAGTATTTT; j_call: TRBJ2-3; clone_size: NA; v_call: TRBV7-3; d_call: NA
cdr3_aa: CAVEGGNYGYTF; cdr3_nt: TGTGCCGTGGAAGGGGGCAACTATGGCTACACCTTC; j_call: TRBJ1-2; clone_size: NA; v_call: TRBV28; d_call: TRBD1
cdr3_aa: CASSVAGDYGYTF; cdr3_nt: TGTGCCAGCAGCGTAGCTGGCGACTATGGCTACACCTTC; j_call: TRBJ1-2; clone_size: medium-sized; v_call: TRBV9; d_call: NA
cdr3_aa: CASSPGTGGMNTEAFF; cdr3_nt: TGTGCCAGCAGCCCGGGGACAGGGGGCATGAACACTGAAGCTTTCTTT; j_call: TRBJ1-1; clone_size: NA; v_call: TRBV7-9; d_call: TRBD1
cdr3_aa: CASSLVGSGGIQYF; cdr3_nt: TGTGCCAGCAGCTTGGTGGGTAGCGGGGGCATTCAGTACTTC; j_call: TRBJ2-4; clone_size: NA; v_call: TRBV5-4; d_call: TRBD2
cdr3_aa: CASSPWGGEAYEQYF; cdr3_nt: TGTGCCAGCAGCCCCTGGGGGGGAGAGGCCTACGAGCAGTACTTC; j_call: TRBJ2-7; clone_size: NA; v_call: TRBV7-6; d_call: TRBD2
cdr3_aa: CASSLARDREAAGGYF; cdr3_nt: TGTGCCAGCAGCCTGGCCCGGGACAGGGAAGCGGCTGGCGGCTATTTT; j_call: TRBJ2-3; clone_size: NA; v_call: TRBV7-6; d_call: TRBD1
cdr3_aa: CASSSGTSGKKSSYNEQFF; cdr3_nt: TGTGCCAGCAGCTCCGGGACTAGCGGAAAAAAGAGCTCCTACAATGAGCAGTTCTTC; j_call: TRBJ2-1; clone_size: NA; v_call: TRBV9; d_call: TRBD2
cdr3_aa: CASIALQGLLTDTQYF; cdr3_nt: TGTGCCAGCATTGCCCTACAGGGGTTACTGACAGATACGCAGTATTTT; j_call: TRBJ2-3; clone_size: NA; v_call: TRBV28; d_call: TRBD1
cdr3_aa: CASSHSLAGASTDTQYF; cdr3_nt: TGTGCCAGCAGCCATTCTTTAGCGGGGGCTAGCACAGATACGCAGTATTTT; j_call: TRBJ2-3; clone_size: NA; v_call: TRBV28; d_call: TRBD2
cdr3_aa: CARDRDSLHGYTF; cdr3_nt: TGTGCCCGGGACAGGGATTCGTTACATGGCTACACCTTC; j_call: TRBJ1-2; clone_size: NA; v_call: TRBV30; d_call: TRBD1
cdr3_aa: CASSSTRNTEAFF; cdr3_nt: TGTGCCAGCAGCTCCACTAGAAACACTGAAGCTTTCTTT; j_call: TRBJ1-1; clone_size: NA; v_call: TRBV7-9; d_call: NA
cdr3_aa: CASSYLGDGYTF; cdr3_nt: TGTGCCAGCAGTTACCTAGGGGATGGCTACACCTTC; j_call: TRBJ1-2; clone_size: NA; v_call: TRBV6-5; d_call: NA
cdr3_aa: CAISESGGTYNEQFF; cdr3_nt: TGTGCCATCAGTGAGTCGGGAGGGACCTACAATGAGCAGTTCTTC; j_call: TRBJ2-1; clone_size: NA; v_call: TRBV10-3; d_call: TRBD2
cdr3_aa: CASSQVGATNEKLFF; cdr3_nt: TGCGCCAGCAGCCAAGTGGGGGCAACTAATGAAAAACTGTTTTTT; j_call: TRBJ1-4; clone_size: NA; v_call: TRBV4-3; d_call: NA
cdr3_aa: CAISESVGDSYNEQFF; cdr3_nt: TGTGCCATCAGTGAGTCGGTCGGGGACTCCTACAATGAGCAGTTCTTC; j_call: TRBJ2-1; clone_size: NA; v_call: TRBV10-3; d_call: NA
cdr3_aa: CASSGQGYPHGYTF; cdr3_nt: TGTGCCAGTAGTGGACAGGGTTATCCCCATGGCTACACCTTC; j_call: TRBJ1-2; clone_size: NA; v_call: TRBV19; d_call: TRBD1
cdr3_aa: CASSTPGQQYF; cdr3_nt: TGTGCCAGCAGCACTCCGGGACAGCAGTATTTT; j_call: TRBJ2-3; clone_size: NA; v_call: TRBV7-8; d_call: NA
cdr3_aa: CASSLPDSQETQYF; cdr3_nt: TGTGCCAGCAGCTTACCGGATTCACAAGAGACCCAGTACTTC; j_call: TRBJ2-5; clone_size: NA; v_call: TRBV5-4; d_call: NA
cdr3_aa: CASSSGQNSPLHF; cdr3_nt: TGTGCCAGCAGCTCCGGACAAAACTCACCCCTCCACTTT; j_call: TRBJ1-6; clone_size: NA; v_call: TRBV7-9; d_call: NA
cdr3_aa: CASSSVPQGLYSYEQYF; cdr3_nt: TGTGCCAGCAGCTCCGTGCCACAGGGGTTATACTCCTACGAGCAGTACTTC; j_call: TRBJ2-7; clone_size: NA; v_call: TRBV5-5; d_call: TRBD1
cdr3_aa: CASSEGTGVSGGEKLFF; cdr3_nt: TGTGCCAGCAGTGAGGGGACAGGGGTTTCAGGGGGGGAAAAACTGTTTTTT; j_call: TRBJ1-4; clone_size: NA; v_call: TRBV6-1; d_call: TRBD1
cdr3_aa: CASSQDSGQGMNTGELFF; cdr3_nt: TGCGCCAGCAGCCAAGATTCCGGGCAGGGCATGAACACCGGGGAGCTGTTTTTT; j_call: TRBJ2-2; clone_size: NA; v_call: TRBV4-3; d_call: NA
cdr3_aa: CASSLEGANEKLFF; cdr3_nt: TGTGCCAGCAGCTTAGAAGGGGCTAATGAAAAACTGTTTTTT; j_call: TRBJ1-4; clone_size: once; v_call: TRBV7-6; d_call: NA